This passage covers 20 T cell receptor beta chains from one sample sequenced in a study of long-term antiretroviral therapy in people with HIV. This was the immunoSEQ v3.0 assay at survey level. Some clones are missing from TCRdb's copy, which holds only in-frame ones; the method was immunoSEQ multiplex PCR. This table has tens of thousands of clones, approximately 86% appearing once. The specimen comprised unsorted PBMCs, sampled 0.8 years after starting antiretroviral therapy. The receptor set was obtained from a woman aged 25 to 39 with HIV.

V usage is TRBV7-3 and J usage is TRBJ1-2, with TRBD1 matching 9 bases. The CDR3 is 14 amino acids. Germline CDR1 is SGHTA and CDR2 is FQGTGA. Germline trimming cut 5 bases from V and 7 bases from J; bases unmatched to any gene: 8. This CDR3 is CASSGGQGESGYTF. The DNA for the CDR3 is TGTGCCAGCAGCGGGGGACAGGGAGAGTCTGGCTACACCTTC.

The chain combines TRBV6-6 with TRBJ1-1, with D possibly TRBD1 on 5 matching bases. Germline CDR1 and CDR2: MNHNY and SVGAGI (reference sequence). There are 14 residues in the CDR3. Trimming pared 2 bases from V and 5 bases from J, leaving 12 bases between. CDR3 residues: CASSYAGLGTEAFF. The CDR3 DNA follows: TGTGCCAGCAGTTACGCGGGACTGGGAACTGAAGCTTTCTTT.

This chain links TRBV7-6 with TRBJ2-1; weak D call: TRBD2 (7 bases). This CDR3 contains 13 residues. V lost 7 bases and J 4 bases, leaving 11 bases between the germline ends. CDR1 and CDR2 from the germline V gene are SGHVS and FNYEAQ. CDR3: CASTRGGYNEQFF. In DNA, the CDR3 is TGTGCCAGCACGAGGGGGGGTTACAATGAGCAGTTCTTC.

A single count supports this clone. The V gene is TRBV27, the J gene TRBJ2-5; D is undetermined. V was cut by 5 bases and J by 0 bases, with 13 bases left in between. Germline V gene lookup returns CDR1 MNHEY and CDR2 SMNVEV (reference sequence). The CDR3 is 15 residues long. The CDR3 nucleotides are TGTGCCAGCAGTCCATACCCAAGTTACCAAGAGACCCAGTACTTC. Protein product: CASSPYPSYQETQYF.

V is TRBV6-4 and J is TRBJ2-1; 8 bases fit TRBD1. The CDR3 contains 14 residues. With 5 bases clipped from V and 8 bases from J, the junction kept 8 bases outside the gene matches. Germline V gene lookup returns CDR1 MRHNA and CDR2 SNTAGT. The CDR3 loop reads CASSPRTGWDEQFF. The CDR3 DNA follows: TGTGCCAGCAGTCCCCGGACAGGGTGGGATGAGCAGTTCTTC.

This clone appeared a single time. This chain connects TRBV7-3 to TRBJ1-2; D not certain. Germline V CDR1 and CDR2: SGHTA, FQGTGA. V was clipped by 5 bases and J by 6 bases, with 16 bases between them. The CDR3 is 14 amino acids. The CDR3 DNA sequence: TGTGCCAGCAGCCCAGGTGGGGTAATGGATGGCTACACCTTC. Protein product: CASSPGGVMDGYTF.

V is TRBV11-2 and J is TRBJ1-1, with D tentatively TRBD1 (6 bases). Deletions cut 1 base from V and 2 bases from J, with 11 bases between. CDR3 size: 15 residues. CDR1 is SGHAT, CDR2 FQNNGV, per germline. CDR3 loop: CASSLGGGVNTEAFF. In DNA form, the CDR3 reads TGTGCCAGCAGCTTAGGCGGGGGCGTTAACACTGAAGCTTTCTTT.

The chain employs TRBV7-6 and TRBJ2-2; unclear D gene. The CDR3 runs 13 residues. Germline lookup yields CDR1 SGHVS and CDR2 FNYEAQ. V was pared by 5 bases and J by 6 bases, with 10 bases between. The CDR3 region has the DNA TGTGCCAGCAGCCCCTCCGGAGCCGGGGAGCTGTTTTTT. Translated: CASSPSGAGELFF. The complete variable domain, with remaining parts taken from reference TRBV7-6 and TRBJ2-2, reads GAGVSQSPRYKVTKRGQDVALRCDPISGHVSLYWYRQALGQGPEFLTYFNYEAQQDKSGLPNDRFSAERPEGSISTLTIQRTEQRDSAMYRCASSPSGAGELFFGEGSRLTVL.

This chain links TRBV29-1 with TRBJ2-2, with a possible D match to TRBD1 (6 bases). In germline, CDR1 is SQVTM, CDR2 ANQGSEA. The ends were cut back, 7 bases at V and 1 base at J, with 22 bases in the middle. CDR3 length equals 17 residues. CDR3 sequence reads: CSAEATGDYLNTGELFF. The CDR3 DNA reads as TGCAGCGCCGAGGCGACAGGTGATTATCTGAACACCGGGGAGCTGTTTTTT.

The rearrangement links TRBV5-1 to TRBJ1-4; D might be TRBD1 (5 bases). Trimming removed 4 bases from V and 0 bases from J, with 10 bases in between. The germline gives CDR1 SGHRS, CDR2 YFSETQ. This CDR3 is built from 15 residues. In DNA, the CDR3 is TGCGCCAGCAGCGAGGCAGGGTCAACTAATGAAAAACTGTTTTTT. It yields the protein CASSEAGSTNEKLFF.

J is TRBJ2-5 and V is TRBV7-2; D ambiguous. Germline CDR1 is SGHTA and CDR2 is FQGNSA. V lost 3 bases to trimming and J lost 2 bases, with 10 bases between them. The CDR3 is made up of 14 amino acids. The CDR3 is CASSFAGPQETQYF. The CDR3 nucleotides read TGTGCCAGCAGCTTTGCCGGACCACAAGAGACCCAGTACTTC.

This chain joins TRBV5-1 and TRBJ2-5; no firm D call. The CDR3 totals 15 residues. The germline V and J ends were trimmed by 0 bases and 4 bases, with 13 bases remaining between them. The germline gives CDR1 SGHRS, CDR2 YFSETQ. CDR3 bases: TGCGCCAGCAGCTTGGTTGGAAGTCTGGGAGAGACCCAGTACTTC. It encodes CASSLVGSLGETQYF.

The rearrangement links TRBV27 to TRBJ1-2; TRBD1 matches 7 bases. This CDR3 spans 15 amino acids. V lost 5 bases, J lost 2 bases, and 8 bases stayed unmatched. Germline CDR1 reads MNHEY; CDR2 reads SMNVEV (reference sequence). CDR3 in amino acids: CASSTMTGNNYGYTF. The CDR3 DNA reads as TGTGCCAGCAGTACGATGACAGGGAACAACTATGGCTACACCTTC.

The V gene is TRBV5-6, the J gene TRBJ1-4; 8 nucleotides line up with TRBD1. V shed 1 base, J shed 5 bases, and the junction held 4 bases outside the gene matches. The germline V gene has CDR1 SGHDT and CDR2 YYEEEE. CDR3 size: 15 residues. The CDR3 loop is CASSLWTGINEKLFF. The CDR3 region has the DNA TGTGCCAGCAGCTTGTGGACAGGGATAAATGAAAAACTGTTTTTT.

J is TRBJ2-4 and V is TRBV6-1; D ambiguous. With 7 bases removed from V and 7 bases from J, the gap between germline ends came to 14 bases. Looked up from germline, CDR1 is MNHNS and CDR2 is SASEGT. CDR3 length equals 13 residues. Written as DNA, the CDR3 is TGTGCCAGCACCCCCTATGGGTCGAACATTCAGTACTTC. Its protein product is CASTPYGSNIQYF.

The chain couples TRBV30 to TRBJ1-2; D ambiguous. With 1 base removed from V and 8 bases from J, the gap between germline ends came to 14 bases. The CDR3 consists of 13 residues. The V gene's germline CDR1 is GTSNPN and CDR2 SVGIG (reference sequence). The CDR3 is CAWSGRGSRGYTF. For the CDR3, the DNA is TGTGCCTGGAGTGGTAGAGGCTCGCGGGGCTACACCTTC.

V is TRBV5-1 and J is TRBJ2-6; TRBD1 or TRBD2 may be the D gene (5 bases each). The length of the CDR3 is 20 residues. The ends were cut back, 0 bases at V and 0 bases at J, with 19 bases in the middle. CDR1 SGHRS and CDR2 YFSETQ come from the germline V gene. The CDR3 here is CASSLGYGVGESSGANVLTF. DNA of the CDR3: TGCGCCAGCAGCTTGGGGTACGGGGTGGGGGAGAGCTCTGGGGCCAACGTCCTGACTTTC. The full variable domain, rest sourced from reference TRBV5-1 and TRBJ2-6, is KAGVTQTPRYLIKTRGQQVTLSCSPISGHRSVSWYQQTPGQGLQFLFEYFSETQRNKGNFPGRFSGRQFSNSRSEMNVSTLELGDSALYLCASSLGYGVGESSGANVLTFGAGSRLTVL.

This clone has only one observation. This sequence joins TRBV7-3 and TRBJ1-1; 7 nucleotides match TRBD1. Germline loops: CDR1 SGHTA, CDR2 FQGTGA. J gave up 0 bases and V 5 bases, and 9 bases lay outside the gene matches. The CDR3 loop spans 16 amino acids. CDR3 coding DNA: TGTGCCAGCAGCCCGACAGGGCCTCTACTGAACACTGAAGCTTTCTTT. Residues: CASSPTGPLLNTEAFF.

This chain uses TRBV30 with TRBJ1-2; D perhaps matches TRBD1 (5 bases). The V end lost 3 bases, the J end lost 8 bases, and 16 bases lay between the germline ends. CDR3 length: 13 residues. Germline V lookup: CDR1 GTSNPN, CDR2 SVGIG (reference sequence). The CDR3 reads CAWRGTVVEGYTF. The CDR3 DNA reads as TGTGCCTGGAGGGGGACCGTGGTAGAAGGCTACACCTTC.

This chain joins TRBV7-2 and TRBJ2-5, with 9 bases aligning to TRBD2. CDR3 length equals 15 residues. Germline V CDR1 and CDR2: SGHTA, FQGNSA. Trimming took 7 bases from V and 1 from J; bases not matched to a gene: 7. CDR3 in amino acids: CASIDRGGAQETQYF. For the CDR3, the DNA is TGTGCCAGCATCGACCGCGGGGGGGCCCAAGAGACCCAGTACTTC.